This T cell receptor (beta chain) was profiled in a study of CD8 T cells in ankylosing spondylitis. Findings of the study overall: Some motif variants had been reported before (in reactive arthritis synovial fluid and blood). The study identified a TCR beta motif of eight highly homologous variants that appeared characteristic of ankylosing spondylitis blood. Clones linked with disease were CD8+ and fairly uncommon in the peripheral blood.

Trimming shortened V by 4 bases and J by 0 bases, and 4 bases separated the two germline ends. In germline, CDR1 is SGHRS, CDR2 YFSETQ. The CDR3 consists of 12 residues. This clonotype was found many times. Its antigen is undetermined. Construction of TCR beta libraries was performed using quantitative 5'-RACE with molecular barcodes. Each CDR3 protein gets one entry after TCRdb re-called the 5' RACE reads with MiXCR. The sample gives 85,000 to 100,000 distinct CDR3 sequences, roughly 8.8% of which show up once; just over 5% is in the top ten. The rearrangement uses TRBV5-1 and TRBJ2-5; D remains unclear. Sequencing used blood, either unsorted or a sorted T cell fraction (not recorded which). The sequence derives from a male donor with ankylosing spondylitis or in good health (not recorded which). The CDR3 loop reads CASSPNQETQYF. The CDR3 DNA sequence: TGCGCCAGCAGCCCGAACCAAGAGACCCAGTACTTC.